These 21 T cell receptor beta chains were sequenced from one sample in a study of cytomegalovirus exposure and HLA in healthy donors. TCRdb's table, derived via immunoSEQ multiplex PCR, lists solely in-frame clones and lacks some. The table shows more than 200,000 clones, with more than 75% occurring only once. Sequencing was carried out using PBMCs. The receptors originated from a man younger than 30 in good health and CMV-seropositive.

The chain employs TRBV14 and TRBJ2-5, with 14 bases lining up with TRBD2. This CDR3 comprises 15 residues. Germline V gene lookup returns CDR1 SGHDN and CDR2 FVKESK. V dropped 3 bases and J dropped 4; count of bases not matched to a gene: 1. CDR3 protein: CASSQGLAGAETQYF. The CDR3 DNA reads TGTGCCAGCAGCCAGGGACTAGCGGGAGCAGAGACCCAGTACTTC. Full variable domain (rest looked up from reference TRBV14 and TRBJ2-5): EAGVTQFPSHSVIEKGQTVTLRCDPISGHDNLYWYRRVMGKEIKFLLHFVKESKQDESGMPNNRFLAERTGGTYSTLKVQPAELEDSGVYFCASSQGLAGAETQYFGPGTRLLVL.

The rearrangement joins TRBV16 to TRBJ1-5; D is perhaps TRBD1 (5 bases). This CDR3 region has 16 residues. V lost 2 bases and J lost 0, with 11 bases in between. Per the germline V gene, CDR1 is KGHSY and CDR2 is FQNENV. The CDR3 nucleotides read TGTGCCAGCAGCCAAACCGGACAATATAGCAATCAGCCCCAGCATTTT. It translates to CASSQTGQYSNQPQHF.

This chain uses TRBV9 with TRBJ2-1, with 9 bases aligning to TRBD2. The CDR3 is made up of 17 amino acids. V lost 0 bases to trimming and J lost 0 bases; unmatched junction nucleotides: 4. The germline gives CDR1 SGDLS, CDR2 YYNGEE. The CDR3 protein is CASSVVPAGGSYNEQFF. The CDR3 nucleotides are TGTGCCAGCAGCGTAGTTCCAGCGGGAGGCTCCTACAATGAGCAGTTCTTC. Filled out from reference TRBV9 and TRBJ2-1, the complete variable domain reads DSGVTQTPKHLITATGQRVTLRCSPRSGDLSVYWYQQSLDQGLQFLIQYYNGEERAKGNILERFSAQQFPDLHSELNLSSLELGDSALYFCASSVVPAGGSYNEQFFGPGTRLTVL.

The chain carries TRBV5-1 and TRBJ1-2; D is ambiguous. This CDR3 is built from 15 residues. V lost 7 bases and J 6 bases, leaving 22 bases between the germline ends. CDR1 SGHRS and CDR2 YFSETQ come from the germline V gene. The CDR3 nucleotides read TGCGCCAGCGGCCCCCCGTTTGGGGTTCTTGATGGCTACACCTTC. Protein: CASGPPFGVLDGYTF.

Only a few counts were recorded for this clone. The chain recombines TRBV7-9 with TRBJ1-2, with D perhaps matching TRBD1 (5 bases). V was clipped by 5 bases and J by 4 bases, with 14 bases between them. CDR1 and CDR2 from the germline V gene are SEHNR and FQNEAQ (reference sequence). This CDR3 region has 14 residues. Written as DNA, the CDR3 is TGTGCCAGCAGCCCCGCAGAGGGGTCCTATGGCTACACCTTC. Its translation is CASSPAEGSYGYTF.

The chain uses TRBV4-3 and TRBJ1-2; D is undetermined. Trimming cost V 3 bases and J 6 bases, with 14 bases left between them. This CDR3 has 14 amino acids. Germline lookup yields CDR1 LGHNA and CDR2 YSLEER. The CDR3 spells CASSQGTLANGYTF. The CDR3 coding sequence is TGCGCCAGCAGCCAGGGCACCCTAGCAAATGGCTACACCTTC.

The chain is built from TRBV6-5 and TRBJ2-7; 12 bases are shared with TRBD2. This CDR3 has 14 residues. The V and J ends lost 6 bases and 3 bases, in that order; junction bases with no gene match: 3. CDR1 is MNHEY and CDR2 is SVGAGI in the germline V gene. The DNA for the CDR3 is TGTGCCAGCAGACGACTAGCGGGAGTCTACGAGCAGTACTTC. Its translation is CASRRLAGVYEQYF.

This chain joins TRBV15 and TRBJ1-5; D call uncertain. This CDR3 region has 15 residues. The V end was cut by 1 base, the J end by 2 bases, with 9 bases between. The germline gives CDR1 LNHNV, CDR2 YYDKDF (reference sequence). CDR3 coding DNA: TGTGCCACCAGCAGAGTTGGGGAAGGCAATCAGCCCCAGCATTTT. Encoded protein: CATSRVGEGNQPQHF.

The chain carries TRBV5-6 and TRBJ1-1; D remains ambiguous. There are 14 residues in the CDR3. Germline-derived CDR1 and CDR2 are SGHDT and YYEEEE. V lost 6 bases, J lost 5 bases, and 17 bases lay in between. CDR3: CASTKGFQGTEAFF. The CDR3 DNA is TGTGCCAGCACGAAGGGCTTTCAAGGAACTGAAGCTTTCTTT. Together with reference TRBV5-6 and TRBJ1-1, the CDR3 gives the full variable domain: DAGVTQSPTHLIKTRGQQVTLRCSPKSGHDTVSWYQQALGQGPQFIFQYYEEEERQRGNFPDRFSGHQFPNYSSELNVNALLLGDSALYLCASTKGFQGTEAFFGQGTRLTVV.

V and J are TRBV29-1 and TRBJ1-2, with D maybe TRBD1 (6 bases). The CDR3 sequence is 16 residues long. Trimming took 0 bases from V and 4 from J, leaving 18 bases between them. CDR1 is SQVTM and CDR2 is ANQGSEA in the germline V gene. The CDR3 protein is CSVEDLGGARGYGYTF. The DNA for the CDR3 is TGCAGCGTTGAAGACCTTGGGGGGGCGCGCGGCTATGGCTACACCTTC.

The chain couples TRBV5-8 to TRBJ1-5; tentative D call: TRBD1 (5 bases). Trimming removed 3 bases at V and 7 bases at J, with 17 bases between. The germline CDR1 and CDR2 sequences are SGHTS and YDEGEE. The CDR3 covers 15 residues. The CDR3 spells CASSSRVFRGQPQHF. In nucleotides, the CDR3 is TGTGCCAGCAGCTCCAGGGTTTTTCGGGGGCAGCCCCAGCATTTT.

CDR3 sequence: CASSLLNSDRGATGELFF. DNA of the CDR3: TGTGCCAGCAGTTTACTAAATTCCGACAGGGGTGCAACCGGGGAGCTGTTTTTT. The chain links TRBV27 to TRBJ2-2; 8 bases align to TRBD1. V lost 2 bases, J lost 5 bases, and 13 bases stayed unmatched. This CDR3 contains 18 residues. Germline V lookup: CDR1 MNHEY, CDR2 SMNVEV (reference sequence).

This clone showed up just once. The rearrangement uses TRBV7-6 and TRBJ2-3; D is possibly TRBD2 (5 bases). This CDR3 contains 15 residues. Per germline, CDR1 SGHVS and CDR2 FNYEAQ. V was pared by 5 bases and J by 5 bases, with 17 bases between. CDR3 nucleotides: TGTGCCAGCAGCGAAGGACTCGACTGGGGAGATACGCAGTATTTT. Its translation: CASSEGLDWGDTQYF.

DNA for the CDR3: TGTGCCAGCAGTGTAGGGGGACCCCCTGGGGCCAACGTCCTGACTTTC. This translates into CASSVGGPPGANVLTF. The chain uses TRBV2 and TRBJ2-6, with D possibly matching TRBD1 (6 bases). The CDR3 totals 16 residues. Germline V gene sequence: CDR1 SNHLY, CDR2 FYNNEI. Trimming shortened V by 4 bases and J by 2 bases, and 12 bases separated the two germline ends.

This rearrangement joins TRBV5-1 to TRBJ1-1; D unresolved. Germline lookup yields CDR1 SGHRS and CDR2 YFSETQ. The CDR3 runs to 15 residues. The V gene lost 4 bases and the J gene lost 5 bases, with 18 bases spanning the gap. DNA for the CDR3: TGCGCCAGCAGCGGAGCCCAAGGGTTGGAGACTGAAGCTTTCTTT. It yields the protein CASSGAQGLETEAFF.

CDR3 in amino acids: CASSLFREDPGSEQFF. CDR3 sequence (DNA): TGCGCCAGCAGCTTGTTTAGGGAGGACCCGGGGAGTGAGCAGTTCTTC. The gene calls are TRBV5-1 and TRBJ2-1; TRBD2 is a possible D gene (6 bases). The CDR3 has 16 residues. The germline V gene has CDR1 SGHRS and CDR2 YFSETQ. Trimming took 1 base from V and 9 from J, leaving 20 bases between them.

This clone was found once. The genes are TRBV30 and TRBJ1-4, with D perhaps matching TRBD1 (5 bases). The CDR3 is 14 amino acids. Trimming took off 0 bases at V and 3 bases at J, with 8 bases between the two ends. From germline, CDR1 is GTSNPN and CDR2 SVGIG (reference sequence). CDR3 loop: CAWSVWGANEKLFF. CDR3 sequence (DNA): TGTGCCTGGAGTGTCTGGGGGGCTAATGAAAAACTGTTTTTT.

This clone showed up just once. The chain combines TRBV5-1 with TRBJ1-1; no reliable D call. Trimming stripped 3 bases from V and 4 bases from J, with 4 bases between. The germline CDR1 and CDR2 sequences are SGHRS and YFSETQ. The CDR3 totals 11 residues. The CDR3 protein is CASSYGTEAFF. In DNA, the CDR3 is TGCGCCAGCAGCTACGGCACTGAAGCTTTCTTT.

This sequence joins TRBV28 and TRBJ1-5; TRBD1 might be the D (5 bases). The CDR3 consists of 15 residues. CDR1 is MDHEN, CDR2 SYDVKM, per germline. Trimming stripped 2 bases from V and 0 bases from J, with 8 bases between. The CDR3 bases are TGTGCCAGCAGTTTAAAGGGACCTAGCAATCAGCCCCAGCATTTT. Amino acid sequence: CASSLKGPSNQPQHF.

J is TRBJ2-6 and V is TRBV27; 7 nucleotides line up with TRBD1. Trimming at V came to 7 bases and at J to 5 bases, leaving 17 bases not matched to a gene. Looked up from germline, CDR1 is MNHEY and CDR2 is SMNVEV (reference sequence). This CDR3 contains 18 residues. CDR3 DNA sequence: TGTGCCAGCACCACAGGGGCGACAGGGAGTCAGTGGGCCAACGTCCTGACTTTC. Translated: CASTTGATGSQWANVLTF. The full variable domain, its missing parts supplied by reference TRBV27 and TRBJ2-6, is EAQVTQNPRYLITVTGKKLTVTCSQNMNHEYMSWYRQDPGLGLRQIYYSMNVEVTDKGDVPEGYKVSRKEKRNFPLILESPSPNQTSLYFCASTTGATGSQWANVLTFGAGSRLTVL.

The chain employs TRBV6-6 and TRBJ2-3, with 7 positions matching TRBD2. This CDR3 has 14 amino acids. Germline values: CDR1 MNHNY, CDR2 SVGAGI (reference sequence). Trimming at V came to 2 bases and at J to 4 bases, leaving 3 bases not matched to a gene. This CDR3 is CASSYRGDSDTQYF. The CDR3 DNA follows: TGTGCCAGCAGTTACCGGGGGGACTCAGATACGCAGTATTTT.